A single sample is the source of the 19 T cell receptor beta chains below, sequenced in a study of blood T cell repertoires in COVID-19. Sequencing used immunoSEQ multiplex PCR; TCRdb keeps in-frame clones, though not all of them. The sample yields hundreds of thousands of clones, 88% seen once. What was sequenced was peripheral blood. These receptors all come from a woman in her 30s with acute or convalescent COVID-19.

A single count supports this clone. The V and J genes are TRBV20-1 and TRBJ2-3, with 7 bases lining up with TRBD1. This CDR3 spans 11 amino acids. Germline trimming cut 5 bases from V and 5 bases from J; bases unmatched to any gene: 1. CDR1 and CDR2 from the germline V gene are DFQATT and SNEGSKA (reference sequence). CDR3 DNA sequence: TGCAGTGCTCAGGGGGAAGATACGCAGTATTTT. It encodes CSAQGEDTQYF.

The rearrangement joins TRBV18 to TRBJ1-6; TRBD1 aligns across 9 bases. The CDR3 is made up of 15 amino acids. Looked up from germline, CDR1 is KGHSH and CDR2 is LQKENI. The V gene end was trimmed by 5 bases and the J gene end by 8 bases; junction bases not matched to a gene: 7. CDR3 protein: CASSSAQGAHSPLHF. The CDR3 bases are TGTGCCAGCTCATCCGCACAGGGGGCGCATTCACCCCTCCACTTT.

The CDR3 nucleotides read TGTGCCAGCTCACCACAGGGGAATAATGAAAAACTGTTTTTT. Translation gives CASSPQGNNEKLFF. This chain joins TRBV18 and TRBJ1-4, with TRBD1 as a possible D gene (5 bases). The CDR3 sequence is 14 residues long. Trimming removed 1 base at V and 4 bases at J, with 7 bases between. The germline gives CDR1 KGHSH, CDR2 LQKENI.

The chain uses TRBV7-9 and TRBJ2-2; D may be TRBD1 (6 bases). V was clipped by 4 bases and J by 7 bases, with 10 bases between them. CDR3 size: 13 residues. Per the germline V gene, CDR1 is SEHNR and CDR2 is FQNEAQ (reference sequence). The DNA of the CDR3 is TGTGCCAGCAGCTCCAGGGGTTTCGGGGAGCTGTTTTTT. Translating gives CASSSRGFGELFF. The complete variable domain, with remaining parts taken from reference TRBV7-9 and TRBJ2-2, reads DTGVSQNPRHKITKRGQNVTFRCDPISEHNRLYWYRQTLGQGPEFLTYFQNEAQLEKSRLLSDRFSAERPKGSFSTLEIQRTEQGDSAMYLCASSSRGFGELFFGEGSRLTVL.

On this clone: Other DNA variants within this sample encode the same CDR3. The CDR3 loop is CASSQVRTGELFF. CDR3 in DNA: TGTGCCAGCAGCCAAGTTCGCACCGGGGAGCTGTTTTTT. The chain carries TRBV14 and TRBJ2-2; D ambiguous. This CDR3 is 13 amino acids long. The germline CDR1 and CDR2 sequences are SGHDN and FVKESK. V lost 1 base and J lost 4, with 4 bases in between.

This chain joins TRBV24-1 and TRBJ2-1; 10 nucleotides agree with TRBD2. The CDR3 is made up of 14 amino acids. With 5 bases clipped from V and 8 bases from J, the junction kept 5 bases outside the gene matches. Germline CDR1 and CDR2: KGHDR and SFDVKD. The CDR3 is CATSGAGGMDEQFF. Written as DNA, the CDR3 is TGTGCCACCAGTGGAGCGGGAGGGATGGATGAGCAGTTCTTC.

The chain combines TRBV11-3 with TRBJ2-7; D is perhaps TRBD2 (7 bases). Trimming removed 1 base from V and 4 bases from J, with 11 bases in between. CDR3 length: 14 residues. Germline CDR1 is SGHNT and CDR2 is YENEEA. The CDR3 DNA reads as TGTGCCAGCAGCTTAGTGAGGGGGGGATACGAGCAGTACTTC. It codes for CASSLVRGGYEQYF.

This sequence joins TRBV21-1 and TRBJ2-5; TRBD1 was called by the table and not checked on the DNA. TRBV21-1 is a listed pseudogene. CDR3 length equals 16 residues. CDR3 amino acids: CASSRPNGTAKETQYF. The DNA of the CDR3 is TGTGCCAGCAGCAGACCGAACGGGACAGCGAAAGAGACCCAGTACTTC.

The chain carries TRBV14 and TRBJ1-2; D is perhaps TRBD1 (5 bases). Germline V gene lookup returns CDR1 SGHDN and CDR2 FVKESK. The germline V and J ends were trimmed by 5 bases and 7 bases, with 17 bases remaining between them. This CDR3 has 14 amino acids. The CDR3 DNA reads TGTGCCAGCAGCGACCGGGGGGGATTCCCTGGCTACACCTTC. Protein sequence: CASSDRGGFPGYTF.

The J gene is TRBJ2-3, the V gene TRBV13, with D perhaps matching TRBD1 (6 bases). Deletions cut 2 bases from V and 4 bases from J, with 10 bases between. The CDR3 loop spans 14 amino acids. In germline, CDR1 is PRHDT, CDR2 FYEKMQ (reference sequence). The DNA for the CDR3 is TGTGCCAGCAGCTTACGTGGGGGCGCAGATACGCAGTATTTT. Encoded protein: CASSLRGGADTQYF.

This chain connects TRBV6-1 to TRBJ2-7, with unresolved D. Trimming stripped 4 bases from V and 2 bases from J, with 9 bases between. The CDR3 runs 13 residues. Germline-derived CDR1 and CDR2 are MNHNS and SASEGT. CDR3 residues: CASSVAPPYEQYF. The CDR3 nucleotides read TGTGCCAGCAGTGTAGCTCCTCCCTACGAGCAGTACTTC.

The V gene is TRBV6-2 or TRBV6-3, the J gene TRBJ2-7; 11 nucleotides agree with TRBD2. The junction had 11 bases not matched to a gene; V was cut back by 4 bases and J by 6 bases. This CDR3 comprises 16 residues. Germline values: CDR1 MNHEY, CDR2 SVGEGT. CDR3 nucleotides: TGTGCCAGCAGTTTCCGGACTAGCGGGCCGGGGATCGAGCAGTACTTC. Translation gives CASSFRTSGPGIEQYF.

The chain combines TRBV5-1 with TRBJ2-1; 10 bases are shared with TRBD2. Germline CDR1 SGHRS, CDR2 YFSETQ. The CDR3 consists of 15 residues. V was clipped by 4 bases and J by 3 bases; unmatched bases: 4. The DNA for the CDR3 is TGCGCCAGCAGCGGGCTAGCGGGGGACTACAATGAGCAGTTCTTC. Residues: CASSGLAGDYNEQFF.

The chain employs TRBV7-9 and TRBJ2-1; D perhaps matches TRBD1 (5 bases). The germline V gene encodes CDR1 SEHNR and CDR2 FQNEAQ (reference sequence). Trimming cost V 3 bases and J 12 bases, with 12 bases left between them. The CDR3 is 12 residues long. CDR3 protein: CASSFVQQGQFF. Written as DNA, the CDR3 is TGTGCCAGCAGCTTTGTGCAGCAGGGGCAGTTCTTC.

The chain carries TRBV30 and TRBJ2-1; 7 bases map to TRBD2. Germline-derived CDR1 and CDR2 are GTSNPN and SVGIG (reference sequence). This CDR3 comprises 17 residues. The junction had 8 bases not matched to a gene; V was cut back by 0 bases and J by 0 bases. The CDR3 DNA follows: TGTGCCTGGAGTGTAGGGGCGGGAGTGCCCTCCTACAATGAGCAGTTCTTC. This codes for CAWSVGAGVPSYNEQFF.

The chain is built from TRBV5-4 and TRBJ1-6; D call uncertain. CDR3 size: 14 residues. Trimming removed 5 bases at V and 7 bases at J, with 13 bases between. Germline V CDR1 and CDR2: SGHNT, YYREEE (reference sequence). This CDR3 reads CASRLAMANSPLHF. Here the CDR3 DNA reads TGTGCCAGCAGGTTAGCGATGGCAAATTCACCCCTCCACTTT.

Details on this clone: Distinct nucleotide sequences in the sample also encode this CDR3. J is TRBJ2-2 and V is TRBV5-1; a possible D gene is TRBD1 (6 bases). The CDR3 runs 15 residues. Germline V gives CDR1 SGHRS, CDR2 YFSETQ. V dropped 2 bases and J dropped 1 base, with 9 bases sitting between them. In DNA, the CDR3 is TGCGCCAGCAGCTTACCGGGACAGAACACCGGGGAGCTGTTTTTT. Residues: CASSLPGQNTGELFF. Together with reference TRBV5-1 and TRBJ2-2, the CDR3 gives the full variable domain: KAGVTQTPRYLIKTRGQQVTLSCSPISGHRSVSWYQQTPGQGLQFLFEYFSETQRNKGNFPGRFSGRQFSNSRSEMNVSTLELGDSALYLCASSLPGQNTGELFFGEGSRLTVL.

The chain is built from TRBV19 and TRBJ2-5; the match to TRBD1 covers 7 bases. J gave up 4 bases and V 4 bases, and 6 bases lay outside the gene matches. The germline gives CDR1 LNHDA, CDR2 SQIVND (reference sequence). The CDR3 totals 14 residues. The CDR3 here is CASSTQTGVETQYF. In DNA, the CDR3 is TGTGCCAGTAGTACCCAAACAGGGGTAGAGACCCAGTACTTC.

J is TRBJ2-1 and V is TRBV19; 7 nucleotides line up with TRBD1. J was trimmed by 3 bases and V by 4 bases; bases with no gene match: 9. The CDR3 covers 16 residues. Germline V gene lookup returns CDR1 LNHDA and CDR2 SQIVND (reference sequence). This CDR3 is CASSTQQGWDYNEQFF. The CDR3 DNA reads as TGTGCCAGTAGTACGCAACAGGGGTGGGACTACAATGAGCAGTTCTTC.